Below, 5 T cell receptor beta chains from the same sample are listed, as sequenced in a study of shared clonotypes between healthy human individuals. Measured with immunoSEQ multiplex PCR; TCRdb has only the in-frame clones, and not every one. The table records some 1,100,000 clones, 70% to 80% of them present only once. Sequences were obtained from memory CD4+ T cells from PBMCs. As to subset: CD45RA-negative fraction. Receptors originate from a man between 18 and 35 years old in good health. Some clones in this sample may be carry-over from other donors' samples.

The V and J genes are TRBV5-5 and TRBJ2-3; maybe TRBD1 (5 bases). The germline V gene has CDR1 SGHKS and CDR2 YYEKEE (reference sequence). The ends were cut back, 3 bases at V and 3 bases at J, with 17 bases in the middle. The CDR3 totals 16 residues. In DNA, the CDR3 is TGTGCCAGCAGCTACCCAGGGATCGGTTTGACAGATACGCAGTATTTT. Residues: CASSYPGIGLTDTQYF.

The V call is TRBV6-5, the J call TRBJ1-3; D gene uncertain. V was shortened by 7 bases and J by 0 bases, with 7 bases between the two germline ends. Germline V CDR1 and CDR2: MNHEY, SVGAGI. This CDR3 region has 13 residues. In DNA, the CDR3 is TGTGCCAGCACCTTTAGCTCTGGAAACACCATATATTTT. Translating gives CASTFSSGNTIYF.

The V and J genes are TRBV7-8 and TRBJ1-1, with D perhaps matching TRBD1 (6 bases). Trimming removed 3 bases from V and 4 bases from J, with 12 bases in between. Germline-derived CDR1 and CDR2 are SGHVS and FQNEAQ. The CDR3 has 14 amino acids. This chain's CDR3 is CASSFSGASTEAFF. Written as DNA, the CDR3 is TGTGCCAGCAGCTTTTCAGGGGCGAGCACTGAAGCTTTCTTT.

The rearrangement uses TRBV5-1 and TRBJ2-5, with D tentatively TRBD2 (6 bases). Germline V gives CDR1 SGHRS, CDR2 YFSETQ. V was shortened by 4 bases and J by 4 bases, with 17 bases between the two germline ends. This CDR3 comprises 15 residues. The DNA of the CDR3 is TGCGCCAGCAGCGGGACTCTCACCGCCCCAGAGACCCAGTACTTC. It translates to CASSGTLTAPETQYF.

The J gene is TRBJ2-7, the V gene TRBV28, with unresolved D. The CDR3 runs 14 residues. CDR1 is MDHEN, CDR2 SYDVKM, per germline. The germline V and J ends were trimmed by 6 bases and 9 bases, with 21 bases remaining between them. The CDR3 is CASSPASTEIGQYF. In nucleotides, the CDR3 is TGTGCCAGCAGCCCCGCATCTACCGAGATAGGGCAGTACTTC.